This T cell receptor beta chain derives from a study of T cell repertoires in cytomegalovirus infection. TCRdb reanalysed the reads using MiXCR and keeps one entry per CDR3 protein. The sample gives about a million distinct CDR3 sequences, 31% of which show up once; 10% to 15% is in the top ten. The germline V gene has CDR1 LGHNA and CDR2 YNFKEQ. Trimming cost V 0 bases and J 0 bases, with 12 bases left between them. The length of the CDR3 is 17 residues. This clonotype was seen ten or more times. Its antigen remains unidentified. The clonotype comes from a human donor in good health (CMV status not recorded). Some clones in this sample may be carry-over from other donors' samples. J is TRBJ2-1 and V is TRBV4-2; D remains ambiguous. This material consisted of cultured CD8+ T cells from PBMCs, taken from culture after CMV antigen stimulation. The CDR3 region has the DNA TGTGCCAGCAGCCAAGATGGAGAGGTCGTCTCCTACAATGAGCAGTTCTTC. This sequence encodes CASSQDGEVVSYNEQFF.